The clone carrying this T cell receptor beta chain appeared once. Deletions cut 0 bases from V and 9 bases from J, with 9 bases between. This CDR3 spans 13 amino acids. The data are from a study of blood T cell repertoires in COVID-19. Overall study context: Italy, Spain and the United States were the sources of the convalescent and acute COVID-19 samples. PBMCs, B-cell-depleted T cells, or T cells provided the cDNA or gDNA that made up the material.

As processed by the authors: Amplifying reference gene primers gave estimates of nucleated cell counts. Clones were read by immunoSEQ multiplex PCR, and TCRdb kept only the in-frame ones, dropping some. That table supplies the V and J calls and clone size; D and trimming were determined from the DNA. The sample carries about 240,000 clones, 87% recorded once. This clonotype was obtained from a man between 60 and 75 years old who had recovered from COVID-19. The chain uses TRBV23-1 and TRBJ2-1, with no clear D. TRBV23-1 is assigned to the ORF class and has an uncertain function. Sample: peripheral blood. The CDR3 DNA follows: TGCGCCAGCAGTCAATCGGCGGCCGGTGAGCAGTTCTTC. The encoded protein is CASSQSAAGEQFF.